Each of the 30 T cell receptor beta chains below was sequenced from the same sample in a study of cytomegalovirus exposure and HLA in healthy donors. This PCR relied on a set of 60 Vbeta primers and 13 Jbeta primers. Here immunoSEQ multiplex PCR was the method, and the copy in TCRdb shows in-frame clones only, minus some. Of under 300,000 clones listed, over 90% are singletons. Material for sequencing was PBMCs. Every receptor here comes from a girl aged 2 to 10 in good health and CMV-seronegative.

This clone was found once. The chain joins TRBV6-5 to TRBJ1-5; D is perhaps TRBD1 (6 bases). V was pared by 6 bases and J by 2 bases, with 11 bases between. This CDR3 is built from 14 residues. Germline-derived CDR1 and CDR2 are MNHEY and SVGAGI. The CDR3, as DNA: TGTGCCAGCAGACAACAGGGCGGCAATCAGCCCCAGCATTTT. This gives the protein CASRQQGGNQPQHF.

The rearrangement uses TRBV7-6 and TRBJ2-3; tentatively, D is TRBD2 (6 bases). CDR3 length equals 14 residues. Per germline, CDR1 SGHVS and CDR2 FNYEAQ. Trimming took off 5 bases at V and 4 bases at J, with 13 bases between the two ends. The CDR3 protein is CASSLGLTPDTQYF. CDR3 coding DNA: TGTGCCAGCAGCCTGGGACTCACCCCAGATACGCAGTATTTT. Drawing the rest from reference TRBV7-6 and TRBJ2-3, the complete variable domain is GAGVSQSPRYKVTKRGQDVALRCDPISGHVSLYWYRQALGQGPEFLTYFNYEAQQDKSGLPNDRFSAERPEGSISTLTIQRTEQRDSAMYRCASSLGLTPDTQYFGPGTRLTVL.

The chain recombines TRBV6-5 with TRBJ2-5; 8 nucleotides match TRBD2. The DNA end favors TRBJ2-7, so the J call may be wrong. The CDR3 runs 15 residues. Germline CDR1 is MNHEY and CDR2 is SVGAGI. The CDR3 nucleotides are TGTGCCAGCAGTTACCGGGCGGGGGGAGGCTACGAGCAGTACTTC. Protein: CASSYRAGGGYEQYF.

The rearrangement links TRBV4-2 to TRBJ2-7; 8 bases match TRBD1. V shed 1 base, J shed 2 bases, and the junction held 1 base outside the gene matches. The CDR3 has 14 amino acids. Germline CDR1 is LGHNA and CDR2 is YNFKEQ. CDR3 sequence reads: CASSQVTGAYEQYF. CDR3 in DNA: TGTGCCAGCAGCCAAGTGACAGGGGCCTACGAGCAGTACTTC.

The chain is built from TRBV9 and TRBJ2-1; 7 bases are a match to TRBD2. Trimming cost V 0 bases and J 4 bases; bases outside gene matches: 4. CDR1 is SGDLS and CDR2 is YYNGEE in the germline V gene. The CDR3 has 15 residues. CDR3 loop: CASSVGLASYNEQFF. Written as DNA, the CDR3 is TGTGCCAGCAGCGTAGGACTAGCAAGTTACAATGAGCAGTTCTTC.

This chain links TRBV21-1 with TRBJ2-7; TRBD2, as called in the table, went unchecked against the DNA. TRBV21-1 is designated a pseudogene. The CDR3 spans 10 residues. The CDR3 DNA reads as TGTGCCGTAAACGGGGGCGAGCAGTACTTC. This codes for CAVNGGEQYF.

The V gene is TRBV5-8, the J gene TRBJ1-2, with D perhaps matching TRBD1 (5 bases). The germline CDR1 and CDR2 sequences are SGHTS and YDEGEE. The V end was cut by 4 bases, the J end by 4 bases, with 14 bases between. The CDR3 loop spans 14 amino acids. CDR3 amino acids: CASSPPGFGYGYTF. The CDR3 DNA is TGTGCCAGCAGCCCCCCAGGGTTCGGCTATGGCTACACCTTC.

The rearrangement joins TRBV2 to TRBJ2-7; 7 bases line up with TRBD2. The junction had 11 bases not matched to a gene; V was cut back by 6 bases and J by 3 bases. CDR1 is SNHLY, CDR2 FYNNEI, per germline. This CDR3 has 15 amino acids. The CDR3 DNA sequence: TGTGCCAGCAGACAGACTAGCATGTGGCTCTACGAGCAGTACTTC. Translating it yields CASRQTSMWLYEQYF.

The chain recombines TRBV11-2 with TRBJ1-2; D is ambiguous. The CDR3 is 13 amino acids. The V gene's germline CDR1 is SGHAT and CDR2 FQNNGV. With 5 bases removed from V and 7 bases from J, the gap between germline ends came to 14 bases. For the CDR3, the DNA is TGTGCCAGCAGCAATGACCCAGGAGGTGGCTACACCTTC. Residues: CASSNDPGGGYTF.

This clone was seen a single time. The chain has TRBV27 and TRBJ2-3; D is possibly TRBD2 (7 bases). The germline V gene encodes CDR1 MNHEY and CDR2 SMNVEV (reference sequence). V lost 10 bases, J lost 3 bases, and 20 bases lay in between. This CDR3 contains 15 residues. CDR3 sequence reads: CATKGGQGGTDTQYF. DNA for the CDR3: TGTGCCACCAAGGGGGGGCAGGGAGGAACAGATACGCAGTATTTT.

V usage is TRBV4-1 and J usage is TRBJ2-7, with TRBD2 matching over 8 bases. This CDR3 region has 15 residues. The V gene's germline CDR1 is MGHRA and CDR2 YSYEKL. V was pared by 3 bases and J by 9 bases, with 13 bases of the junction left unmatched. CDR3 amino acids: CASSQVTTSGQGQYF. The CDR3 bases are TGCGCCAGCAGCCAGGTTACCACTAGCGGCCAGGGGCAGTACTTC.

The chain combines TRBV6-5 with TRBJ2-2, with D tentatively TRBD1 (6 bases). This CDR3 has 15 residues. With 5 bases removed from V and 7 bases from J, the gap between germline ends came to 17 bases. Per germline, CDR1 MNHEY and CDR2 SVGAGI. The CDR3 here is CASSNPQGLGGELFF. The CDR3 DNA is TGTGCCAGCAGTAACCCACAGGGTTTAGGCGGGGAGCTGTTTTTT.

The chain recombines TRBV6-5 with TRBJ1-1; D not resolved. The length of the CDR3 is 11 residues. Trimming stripped 10 bases from V and 5 bases from J, with 11 bases between. The germline gives CDR1 MNHEY, CDR2 SVGAGI. The CDR3 region is CATGGRTEAFF. DNA of the CDR3: TGTGCCACAGGAGGGCGAACTGAAGCTTTCTTT.

This chain joins TRBV7-2 and TRBJ2-7; 7 bases match TRBD1. Trimming took 7 bases from V and 0 from J; bases not matched to a gene: 6. Germline assignment: CDR1 SGHTA and CDR2 FQGNSA. The CDR3 is made up of 14 amino acids. The CDR3 loop is CASTSDRVSYEQYF. The CDR3 region has the DNA TGTGCCAGCACCTCCGACAGGGTCTCCTACGAGCAGTACTTC.

The chain recombines TRBV11-2 with TRBJ2-2; 8 positions agree with TRBD1. V trimming: 10 bases; J trimming: 6 bases; junction bases outside the gene matches: 4. Germline assignment: CDR1 SGHAT and CDR2 FQNNGV. The CDR3 spans 12 residues. In DNA form, the CDR3 reads TGTGCCACCCCAGGGGGCCCCGGGGAGCTGTTTTTT. Residues: CATPGGPGELFF.

This rearrangement joins TRBV5-1 to TRBJ2-3; 7 positions agree with TRBD1. The V gene end was trimmed by 0 bases and the J gene end by 2 bases; junction bases not matched to a gene: 3. CDR3 length equals 15 residues. CDR1 and CDR2 (germline): SGHRS, YFSETQ. The CDR3 DNA follows: TGCGCCAGCAGCTTGGAGGGGGCCCTCACAGATACGCAGTATTTT. The encoded protein is CASSLEGALTDTQYF.

This clone was seen only once. This sequence joins TRBV29-1 and TRBJ1-2, with 11 bases lining up with TRBD1. Trimming took 7 bases from V and 8 from J; bases not matched to a gene: 3. Germline V gives CDR1 SQVTM, CDR2 ANQGSEA. The CDR3 extends over 11 amino acids. CDR3 DNA: TGCAGCGGGTGGACAGGGGGCGGCTACACCTTC. Its protein is CSGWTGGGYTF.

This clone is a singleton in its sample. The J gene is TRBJ2-7, the V gene TRBV5-4; D possibly corresponds to TRBD2 (6 bases). The CDR3 runs 14 residues. V lost 4 bases and J 0 bases, leaving 11 bases between the germline ends. Germline loops: CDR1 SGHNT, CDR2 YYREEE (reference sequence). CDR3 protein: CASSPGGVSYEQYF. CDR3 in DNA: TGTGCCAGCAGCCCTGGAGGGGTCTCCTACGAGCAGTACTTC.

The sample holds a few counts of this clone. The V and J genes are TRBV19 and TRBJ1-1; a possible D gene is TRBD1 (5 bases). Germline V CDR1 and CDR2: LNHDA, SQIVND (reference sequence). CDR3 length: 14 residues. Trimming shortened V by 3 bases and J by 0 bases, and 8 bases separated the two germline ends. CDR3 nucleotide sequence: TGTGCCAGTAGTATGGGGGGATTGAACACTGAAGCTTTCTTT. Translation gives CASSMGGLNTEAFF.

The chain recombines TRBV5-1 with TRBJ2-2; D may be TRBD1 (6 bases). The CDR3 has 14 amino acids. CDR1 SGHRS and CDR2 YFSETQ come from the germline V gene. The V and J ends lost 4 bases and 5 bases respectively, with 12 bases between them. The CDR3 DNA reads TGCGCCAGCAGCCCAACAACAGGGACCGGGGAGCTGTTTTTT. It is translated as CASSPTTGTGELFF.

The chain couples TRBV6-1 to TRBJ1-5, with 11 bases lining up with TRBD1. With V trimmed by 5 bases and J by 7 bases, 7 bases remained unmatched. The CDR3 covers 15 residues. Per the germline V gene, CDR1 is MNHNS and CDR2 is SASEGT. The CDR3 DNA reads TGTGCCAGCAGTACCGGGACAGGGGGTTTGCAGCCCCAGCATTTT. It translates to CASSTGTGGLQPQHF.

This chain connects TRBV5-1 to TRBJ2-1; 11 bases are shared with TRBD2. Looked up from germline, CDR1 is SGHRS and CDR2 is YFSETQ. The trim removed 4 bases at V and 8 bases at J, leaving 8 bases unmatched. This CDR3 comprises 15 residues. This CDR3 reads CASSVGLADLDEQFF. The CDR3 DNA reads as TGCGCCAGCAGCGTGGGACTAGCGGATTTGGATGAGCAGTTCTTC.

The rearrangement joins TRBV27 to TRBJ2-3; no reliable D call. The CDR3 totals 11 residues. With 4 bases removed from V and 4 bases from J, the gap between germline ends came to 3 bases. Germline-derived CDR1 and CDR2 are MNHEY and SMNVEV (reference sequence). This CDR3 reads CASSSSDTQYF. CDR3 DNA sequence: TGTGCCAGCAGTTCATCAGATACGCAGTATTTT.

The chain uses TRBV29-1 and TRBJ1-2; D is unresolved. There are 12 residues in the CDR3. Germline V gene lookup returns CDR1 SQVTM and CDR2 ANQGSEA. With 6 bases removed from V and 8 bases from J, the gap between germline ends came to 16 bases. CDR3 residues: CSVTTTQRGYTF. CDR3 nucleotides: TGCAGCGTAACTACGACCCAGAGGGGCTACACCTTC.

The chain joins TRBV6-5 to TRBJ1-2, with 8 positions matching TRBD1. Unmatched junction bases numbered 1, after V lost 4 bases and J lost 0 bases. The CDR3 is 14 amino acids. Germline loops: CDR1 MNHEY, CDR2 SVGAGI. CDR3 coding DNA: TGTGCCAGCAGTTTGACAGGGGCTAACTATGGCTACACCTTC. Protein product: CASSLTGANYGYTF.

This chain joins TRBV27 and TRBJ1-5, with D tentatively TRBD1 (5 bases). This CDR3 region has 15 residues. Germline assignment: CDR1 MNHEY and CDR2 SMNVEV (reference sequence). V lost 0 bases and J lost 0, with 6 bases in between. The CDR3 bases are TGTGCCAGCAGTTTATCAGGGGATAGCAATCAGCCCCAGCATTTT. This encodes CASSLSGDSNQPQHF.

A few counts support this clone. V is TRBV6-5 and J is TRBJ1-2; 7 bases agree with TRBD1. Germline V lookup: CDR1 MNHEY, CDR2 SVGAGI. Trimming took 5 bases from V and 8 from J; bases not matched to a gene: 8. The CDR3 spans 13 residues. CDR3 sequence reads: CASSAPQGSGYTF. The CDR3 nucleotides are TGTGCCAGCAGTGCCCCACAGGGGAGCGGCTACACCTTC.

V usage is TRBV15 and J usage is TRBJ1-5; tentative D call: TRBD1 (5 bases). Germline V lookup: CDR1 LNHNV, CDR2 YYDKDF (reference sequence). V was trimmed by 8 bases and J by 5 bases, leaving 19 bases between them. The length of the CDR3 is 15 residues. CDR3 sequence reads: CATGSRTTGDQPQHF. CDR3 bases: TGTGCCACCGGATCTAGGACAACTGGGGATCAGCCCCAGCATTTT.

The genes are TRBV6-5 and TRBJ1-5, with no clear D. V lost 4 bases and J lost 3, with 13 bases in between. The CDR3 length is 15 residues. Germline CDR1 is MNHEY and CDR2 is SVGAGI. The CDR3 region is CASSSVLSPNQPQHF. The CDR3, as DNA: TGTGCCAGCAGTTCCGTTCTCTCCCCCAATCAGCCCCAGCATTTT.

Turning to this clone: This specimen includes other DNA sequences encoding the same CDR3. The chain combines TRBV9 with TRBJ1-2; TRBD1 matches 10 bases. Germline trimming cut 3 bases from V and 0 bases from J; bases unmatched to any gene: 2. The germline gives CDR1 SGDLS, CDR2 YYNGEE. This CDR3 has 15 amino acids. Here the CDR3 DNA reads TGTGCCAGCAGCGAAGGGACAGGGGCTAACTATGGCTACACCTTC. Translated, it gives CASSEGTGANYGYTF.